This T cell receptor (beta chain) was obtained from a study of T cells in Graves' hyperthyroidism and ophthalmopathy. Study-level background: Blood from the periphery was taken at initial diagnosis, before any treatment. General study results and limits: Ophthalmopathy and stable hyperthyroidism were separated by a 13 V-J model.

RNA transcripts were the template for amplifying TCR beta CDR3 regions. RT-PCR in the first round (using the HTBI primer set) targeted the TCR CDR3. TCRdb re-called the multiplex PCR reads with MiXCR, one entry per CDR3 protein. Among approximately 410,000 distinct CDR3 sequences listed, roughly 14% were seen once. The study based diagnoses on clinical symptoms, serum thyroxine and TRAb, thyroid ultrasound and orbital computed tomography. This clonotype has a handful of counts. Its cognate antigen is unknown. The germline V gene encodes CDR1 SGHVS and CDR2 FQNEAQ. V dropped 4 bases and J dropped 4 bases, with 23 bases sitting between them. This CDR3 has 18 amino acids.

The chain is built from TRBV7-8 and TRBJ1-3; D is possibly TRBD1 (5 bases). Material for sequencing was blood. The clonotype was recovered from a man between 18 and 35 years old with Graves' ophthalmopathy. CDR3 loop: CASSSRQAQGTVGNTIYF. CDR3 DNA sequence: TGTGCCAGCAGCTCCCGCCAGGCTCAGGGAACCGTGGGAAACACCATATATTTT.